The 19 T cell receptor beta chains in this list originate from one sample, sequenced in a study of PD-L1 blockade in urothelial cancer. The method was immunoSEQ multiplex PCR; TCRdb's version includes in-frame clones alone and lacks a portion of them. The table records about 45,000 clones, more than 75% of them present only once. The specimen was PBMCs, collected around atezolizumab (anti-PD-L1) treatment. The receptors stem from a woman aged 55-70 years with urothelial cancer.

The rearrangement uses TRBV7-2 and TRBJ2-5; D is perhaps TRBD1 (5 bases). The CDR3 has 16 amino acids. V was pared by 2 bases and J by 5 bases, with 18 bases between. Germline V gene lookup returns CDR1 SGHTA and CDR2 FQGNSA. The DNA of the CDR3 is TGTGCCAGCAGCTTACATTCATCAGGGAATGGGGAGACCCAGTACTTC. Translated: CASSLHSSGNGETQYF.

The gene calls are TRBV30 and TRBJ1-3; D remains unclear. The V and J ends lost 3 bases and 4 bases respectively, with 7 bases between them. There are 12 residues in the CDR3. Germline CDR1 GTSNPN, CDR2 SVGIG (reference sequence). In nucleotides, the CDR3 is TGTGCCTGGAGAGGACTCGGAAACACCATATATTTT. Its translation: CAWRGLGNTIYF.

This sequence joins TRBV13 and TRBJ2-1, with 11 bases that match TRBD2. The ends lost 5 bases at V and 7 bases at J; junction bases unmatched: 4. CDR3 size: 14 residues. CDR1 and CDR2 from the germline V gene are PRHDT and FYEKMQ (reference sequence). As DNA, the CDR3 is TGTGCCAGCAGCGGGGGACTAGCGGAAAATGAGCAGTTCTTC. It encodes CASSGGLAENEQFF.

There are a few counts of this clone. The chain uses TRBV18 and TRBJ2-1, with 8 bases that match TRBD2. J gave up 4 bases and V 6 bases, and 11 bases lay outside the gene matches. CDR3 length: 16 amino acids. The V gene's germline CDR1 is KGHSH and CDR2 LQKENI. The DNA of the CDR3 is TGTGCCAGCTCCCTAGCCGCGGGAGGAGGATACAATGAGCAGTTCTTC. It is translated as CASSLAAGGGYNEQFF.

The chain links TRBV2 to TRBJ2-5, with D hard to call. The CDR3 sequence is 11 residues long. V lost 7 bases, J lost 2 bases, and 5 bases lay in between. From germline, CDR1 is SNHLY and CDR2 FYNNEI. The CDR3 loop is CASKLQETQYF. The CDR3 bases are TGTGCCAGCAAACTACAAGAGACCCAGTACTTC.

The chain is built from TRBV7-9 and TRBJ2-7; D is ambiguous. This CDR3 is 13 amino acids long. V was trimmed by 0 bases and J by 3 bases, leaving 6 bases between them. Per the germline V gene, CDR1 is SEHNR and CDR2 is FQNEAQ (reference sequence). In DNA form, the CDR3 reads TGTGCCAGCAGCTTAGCCACTAACTACGAGCAGTACTTC. Translating gives CASSLATNYEQYF.

The chain combines TRBV19 with TRBJ2-3; TRBD1 matches 9 bases. There are 14 residues in the CDR3. Germline V gene data show CDR1 as LNHDA and CDR2 as SQIVND (reference sequence). The V and J ends lost 9 bases and 3 bases, in that order; junction bases with no gene match: 7. The CDR3, as DNA: TGTGCCAGCAAGGAGACAGGGGGAACAGATACGCAGTATTTT. It codes for CASKETGGTDTQYF.

The chain has TRBV5-1 and TRBJ1-2; D not certain. V lost 7 bases and J lost 2, with 6 bases in between. CDR1 and CDR2 (germline): SGHRS, YFSETQ. The CDR3 has 11 residues. This CDR3 is CASGRNYGYTF. In DNA, the CDR3 is TGCGCCAGCGGGAGGAACTATGGCTACACCTTC. The full variable domain, completed using reference TRBV5-1 and TRBJ1-2, is KAGVTQTPRYLIKTRGQQVTLSCSPISGHRSVSWYQQTPGQGLQFLFEYFSETQRNKGNFPGRFSGRQFSNSRSEMNVSTLELGDSALYLCASGRNYGYTFGSGTRLTVV.

The V call is TRBV19, the J call TRBJ2-3, with D tentatively TRBD1 (5 bases). This CDR3 has 14 amino acids. V lost 4 bases, J lost 4 bases, and 12 bases lay in between. The germline V gene has CDR1 LNHDA and CDR2 SQIVND (reference sequence). The CDR3 protein is CASSSRVRADTQYF. The CDR3 nucleotides are TGTGCCAGTAGTAGCAGGGTTAGGGCAGATACGCAGTATTTT.

The rearrangement links TRBV2 to TRBJ1-3; 7 nucleotides agree with TRBD1. V dropped 4 bases and J dropped 1; count of bases not matched to a gene: 10. This CDR3 has 17 amino acids. The V gene's germline CDR1 is SNHLY and CDR2 FYNNEI. CDR3 DNA sequence: TGTGCCAGCAGTGGCCCGGGCAGGGGGAGGTCTGGAAACACCATATATTTT. Translated: CASSGPGRGRSGNTIYF.

The chain has TRBV4-2 and TRBJ2-1; 7 nucleotides agree with TRBD2. This CDR3 spans 13 amino acids. V trimming: 0 bases; J trimming: 10 bases; junction bases outside the gene matches: 3. CDR1 LGHNA and CDR2 YNFKEQ come from the germline V gene. CDR3 loop: CASSQDRAGEQFF. DNA for the CDR3: TGTGCCAGCAGCCAAGACCGAGCGGGGGAGCAGTTCTTC.

The V and J genes are TRBV7-9 and TRBJ2-1, with D perhaps TRBD2 (7 bases). CDR1 and CDR2 (germline): SEHNR, FQNEAQ (reference sequence). The germline V and J ends were trimmed by 4 bases and 4 bases, with 20 bases remaining between them. The CDR3 is 17 residues long. The CDR3 protein is CASSSGQRGGGYNEQFF. CDR3 nucleotide sequence: TGTGCCAGCAGCTCCGGACAGCGCGGGGGAGGTTACAATGAGCAGTTCTTC.

V usage is TRBV7-2 and J usage is TRBJ2-5; a possible D gene is TRBD2 (5 bases). Trimming took off 1 base at V and 5 bases at J, with 17 bases between the two ends. The CDR3 spans 16 residues. Germline CDR1 and CDR2: SGHTA and FQGNSA. CDR3 amino acids: CASSLGLVGRRETQYF. The CDR3 DNA sequence: TGTGCCAGCAGCTTAGGGTTAGTTGGAAGGAGGGAGACCCAGTACTTC.

J is TRBJ2-1 and V is TRBV18; no clear D gene. Trimming stripped 3 bases from V and 12 bases from J, with 9 bases between. The CDR3 is 11 residues long. CDR1 and CDR2 from the germline V gene are KGHSH and LQKENI. The CDR3 DNA follows: TGTGCCAGCTCACCCTCGAACGGGCAGTTCTTC. Protein sequence: CASSPSNGQFF.

This clone was detected only a few times. The V and J genes are TRBV2 and TRBJ1-2; D is undetermined. Trimming took 3 bases from V and 6 from J, leaving 8 bases between them. The CDR3 is 12 residues long. Germline V gene lookup returns CDR1 SNHLY and CDR2 FYNNEI. CDR3 loop: CASSDGRDGYTF. In DNA, the CDR3 is TGTGCCAGCAGTGATGGGCGGGATGGCTACACCTTC.

The CDR3 DNA is TGTGCCATCAGTGTAACCCTAGCGGGAGCAAACTACTTC. It yields the protein CAISVTLAGANYF. This sequence joins TRBV10-3 and TRBJ2-7; 10 positions match TRBD2. Germline CDR1 is ENHRY and CDR2 is SYGVKD. J gave up 13 bases and V 4 bases, and 10 bases lay outside the gene matches. This CDR3 is built from 13 residues.

The gene calls are TRBV6-4 and TRBJ1-5, with D perhaps TRBD1 (5 bases). There are 13 residues in the CDR3. Germline lookup yields CDR1 MRHNA and CDR2 SNTAGT. V lost 4 bases to trimming and J lost 4 bases, with 8 bases between them. CDR3 nucleotide sequence: TGTGCCAGCAGTGGACAGCCTAATCAGCCCCAGCATTTT. Encoded protein: CASSGQPNQPQHF.

The count of this clone is one. This chain links TRBV18 with TRBJ2-1; TRBD1 might be the D (6 bases). CDR3 length: 16 residues. Germline assignment: CDR1 KGHSH and CDR2 LQKENI. The ends were cut back, 3 bases at V and 0 bases at J, with 12 bases in the middle. The CDR3 sequence: CASSPSMGASYNEQFF. DNA for the CDR3: TGTGCCAGCTCACCTAGTATGGGGGCCTCCTACAATGAGCAGTTCTTC.

This chain uses TRBV18 with TRBJ1-1, with 8 bases lining up with TRBD1. Trimming took 3 bases from V and 1 from J; bases not matched to a gene: 4. Germline V CDR1 and CDR2: KGHSH, LQKENI. There are 15 residues in the CDR3. The CDR3 nucleotides read TGTGCCAGCTCACCCCAGGACAGGGCGAACACTGAAGCTTTCTTT. Translating gives CASSPQDRANTEAFF.